A selection of T cell receptor beta chains follows, all from one sample in a study of neurological immune-mediated disorders. Using its own MiXCR run on the 5' RACE reads, TCRdb lists one record per CDR3 protein. The table includes roughly 45,000 distinct CDR3 sequences, around 12% detected once. Input material: PBMCs. The receptors were gathered from a male donor with HTLV-1-associated myelopathy (HAM/TSP). Each CDR3 is given with its conserved first and last residue. The D gene is left open where the match is weak. The size field is filled for only some rows; it gives once, few, many or a size class.

TRBJ2-5	TRBV20-1	.	many	TGCAGTGCTAGTTTTCGGACAGAATGGTACCAAGAGACCCAGTACTTC	CSASFRTEWYQETQYF
TRBJ2-7	TRBV5-1	.	many	TGCGCCAGCAGTCCGGTTGACGGCTCCTACGAGCAGTACTTC	CASSPVDGSYEQYF
TRBJ1-2	TRBV29-1	.	medium-sized	TGCAGCGTTAATTACACCCAAACGACCTATGGCTACACCTTC	CSVNYTQTTYGYTF
TRBJ2-5	TRBV2	.	many	TGTGCCAGCACCAATATTCCCGCACGCCAGACCCAGTACTTC	CASTNIPARQTQYF
TRBJ2-5	TRBV5-1	.	few	TGCGCCAGCAGCCCGGCAGCTATCGAGACCCAGTACTTC	CASSPAAIETQYF
TRBJ2-3	TRBV7-9	TRBD2	.	TGTGCCAACGGACTAGCGGGAGGGGATACGCAGTATTTT	CANGLAGGDTQYF
TRBJ1-2	TRBV7-2	TRBD1	many	TGTGCCAGCAGCTTTAGACAGGGGGATGGCTACACCTTC	CASSFRQGDGYTF
TRBJ1-6	TRBV6-5	.	many	TGTACCTCAGGGCTCCATGAGAATTCACCCCTCCACTTT	CTSGLHENSPLHF
TRBJ1-4	TRBV5-6	.	many	TGTGCCAGCAGCTTGGAACCAACTAATGAAAAACTGTTTTTT	CASSLEPTNEKLFF
TRBJ2-3	TRBV29-1	TRBD2	many	TGCAGCGTTGGGACTAGCGGGGGCACAGATACGCAGTATTTT	CSVGTSGGTDTQYF